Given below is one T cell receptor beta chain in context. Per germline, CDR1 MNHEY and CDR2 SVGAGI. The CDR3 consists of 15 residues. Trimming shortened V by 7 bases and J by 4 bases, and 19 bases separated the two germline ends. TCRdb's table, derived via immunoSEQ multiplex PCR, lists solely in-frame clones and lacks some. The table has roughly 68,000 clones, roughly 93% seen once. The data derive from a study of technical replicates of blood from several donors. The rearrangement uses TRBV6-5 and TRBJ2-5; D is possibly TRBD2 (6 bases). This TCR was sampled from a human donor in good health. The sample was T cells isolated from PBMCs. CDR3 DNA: TGTGCCAGCAAAGACGCATGGGGGGAAGGAGAGACCCAGTACTTC. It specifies CASKDAWGEGETQYF.